The clone carrying this T cell receptor beta chain came up once. The antigen is undetermined. The CDR3 has 11 amino acids. Trimming took 7 bases from V and 4 from J; bases not matched to a gene: 1. Looked up from germline, CDR1 is SQVTM and CDR2 is ANQGSEA. The method was immunoSEQ multiplex PCR; TCRdb's version includes in-frame clones alone and lacks a portion of them. Among around 1.6 million clones listed, under 99% were seen once. The sample originates from a study of shared clonotypes between healthy human individuals. Study-level points and caveats: Researchers found naive subsets generally carried larger estimated richness than memory subsets. Non-shared clonotypes showed lower generation probabilities than clonotypes common to all four donors. The expectation was that sequencing depth would affect clonotype sharing among donors. The sharing of 5% to 6.5% of naive CD4 clonotypes was seen across a few donors.

The chain recombines TRBV29-1 with TRBJ1-2; TRBD1 matches at 9 bases. The receptor was derived from a man younger than 40 in good health. The sequencing input was naive CD4+ T cells sorted from blood. The subset was: CD45RA+ positively selected. This CDR3 reads CSADRGYGYTF. CDR3 DNA: TGCAGCGCGGACAGGGGCTATGGCTACACCTTC. Full variable domain (rest looked up from reference TRBV29-1 and TRBJ1-2): SAVISQKPSRDICQRGTSLTIQCQVDSQVTMMFWYRQQPGQSLTLIATANQGSEATYESGFVIDKFPISRPNLTFSTLTVSNMSPEDSSIYLCSADRGYGYTFGSGTRLTVV.